At least ten counts were recorded for the clone carrying this T cell receptor beta chain. The antigen remains unidentified. Germline lookup yields CDR1 SGHDN and CDR2 FVKESK. CDR3 length: 14 amino acids. Trimming cost V 3 bases and J 3 bases, with 12 bases left between them. The data were obtained in a study of T-cell memory formation after mild COVID-19. General observations from the study: The main location of contracting CD4+ clones was CM and EM, and that of contracting CD8+ clones was EMRA. CD4+ bias marked clones expanding day 15 to 37, unlike balanced contracting clones.

Libraries for TCRalpha and TCRbeta carried sample barcodes and unique molecular identifiers via 5'RACE. TCRdb independently ran MiXCR on the 5' RACE reads; one entry per CDR3 protein. The top ten hold 3% to 4.5% of the sample, which has roughly 220,000 distinct CDR3 sequences, 7.5% to 10% seen once. The chain uses TRBV14 and TRBJ2-7; TRBD2 is a possible D gene (7 bases). Sequenced material: PBMCs or a T cell subset sorted from them (not recorded which). The TCR originated in a man aged 18 to 29 who had mild COVID-19 (a few samples of this study predate the infection). Cell type and time point are not known. CDR3 sequence reads: CASSQRGLFYEQYF. The CDR3 nucleotides are TGTGCCAGCAGCCAGCGGGGGCTCTTCTACGAGCAGTACTTC. Looking up the rest from reference TRBV14 and TRBJ2-7 gives the full variable domain: EAGVTQFPSHSVIEKGQTVTLRCDPISGHDNLYWYRRVMGKEIKFLLHFVKESKQDESGMPNNRFLAERTGGTYSTLKVQPAELEDSGVYFCASSQRGLFYEQYFGPGTRLTVT.